This T cell receptor (beta chain) was captured in a study of lymphopenia after photon versus proton radiotherapy. Study observations and caveats: Photon-treated patients lost naive T cells and TCR diversity; proton-treated stayed stable. Post-nadir diversity loss with photons came from oligoclonal expansion, particularly CD8+ Temra cells.

CDR1 SGHAT and CDR2 FQNNGV come from the germline V gene. The V gene lost 6 bases and the J gene lost 11 bases, with 13 bases spanning the gap. The CDR3 totals 11 residues. A single count supports this clone. Its antigen is not identified. Produced via immunoSEQ multiplex PCR; TCRdb's table is partial and in-frame only. This sample yields over 5,500 clones, of which 80% to 95% are seen a single time; around 10% belongs to the top ten. This TCR was sampled from a man between 60 and 75 years old with cholangiocarcinoma. The sequencing used peripheral blood, collected from a patient treated with photon-based radiotherapy. The chain recombines TRBV11-2 with TRBJ1-1; D unclear. The CDR3 loop is CASRFISGAFF. The CDR3 DNA reads as TGTGCCAGCAGGTTTATATCTGGGGCTTTCTTT.